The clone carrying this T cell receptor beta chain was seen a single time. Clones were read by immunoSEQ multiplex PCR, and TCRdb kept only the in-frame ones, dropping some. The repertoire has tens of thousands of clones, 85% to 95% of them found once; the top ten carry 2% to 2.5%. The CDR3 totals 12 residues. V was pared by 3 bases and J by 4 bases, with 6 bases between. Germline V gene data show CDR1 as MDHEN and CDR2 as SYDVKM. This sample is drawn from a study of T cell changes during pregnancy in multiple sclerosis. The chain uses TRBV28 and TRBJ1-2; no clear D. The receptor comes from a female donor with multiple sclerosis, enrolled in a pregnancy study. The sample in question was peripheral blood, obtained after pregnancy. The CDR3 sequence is CASSFGAYGYTF. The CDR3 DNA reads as TGTGCCAGCAGTTTTGGAGCCTATGGCTACACCTTC.